The 20 T cell receptor beta chains below were found in one sample sequenced in a study of vaccination effects on CD4 cells after COVID-19. Repertoires were generated with immunoSEQ multiplex PCR, while TCRdb's copy carries only in-frame clones and drops some. The profile shows tens of thousands of clones, around 79% of them singletons. CD4+ T cells specific for antigen were expanded with viral peptide pools by the ViraFEST assay before sequencing. Following 10 days of culture, CD4+ T cells were isolated. Neither prior SARS-CoV-2 infection nor positive nucleocapsid antibodies were present in the vaccine recipients. No antigens are known for them. Here the sequenced sample was CD4+ T cells from PBMCs cultured with HCoV-NL63 spike peptides, taken before COVID-19 vaccination. The source is a human donor who received a COVID-19 vaccine.

The CDR3 protein is CAISDRRTGGIDGYTF. The CDR3 DNA follows: TGTGCCATCAGTGACCGACGGACAGGGGGCATAGATGGCTACACCTTC. The chain joins TRBV10-3 to TRBJ1-2; 11 bases are shared with TRBD1. This CDR3 comprises 16 residues. Germline-derived CDR1 and CDR2 are ENHRY and SYGVKD. Trimming at V came to 3 bases and at J to 6 bases, leaving 9 bases not matched to a gene.

This clone was detected a few times. The chain uses TRBV2 and TRBJ2-3, with no clear D. The germline CDR1 and CDR2 sequences are SNHLY and FYNNEI. The CDR3 has 13 amino acids. V gave up 6 bases and J gave up 3 bases, with 10 bases separating them. CDR3 sequence (DNA): TGTGCCAGCAGCCCCCCATATACAGATACGCAGTATTTT. Its protein product is CASSPPYTDTQYF.

The chain employs TRBV2 and TRBJ2-2, with TRBD1 identical over 7 bases. With 5 bases clipped from V and 5 bases from J, the junction kept 8 bases outside the gene matches. Germline V gene lookup returns CDR1 SNHLY and CDR2 FYNNEI. This CDR3 contains 15 residues. Written as DNA, the CDR3 is TGTGCCAGCAGTCTTAGGGGGCCGCTGACCGGGGAGCTGTTTTTT. It yields the protein CASSLRGPLTGELFF.

This sequence joins TRBV5-1 and TRBJ2-1, with D perhaps matching TRBD2 (6 bases). The CDR3 runs 15 residues. The germline CDR1 and CDR2 sequences are SGHRS and YFSETQ. V lost 4 bases and J 4 bases, leaving 15 bases between the germline ends. The CDR3: CASSPRVGGYNEQFF. CDR3 DNA sequence: TGCGCCAGCAGCCCGCGTGTGGGGGGATACAATGAGCAGTTCTTC.

The CDR3 DNA reads TGTGCCAGCAGTCCTTGGACGGGGGCGAACACCGGGGAGCTGTTTTTT. It specifies CASSPWTGANTGELFF. The chain carries TRBV14 and TRBJ2-2, with D possibly being TRBD2 (6 bases). Trimming cost V 6 bases and J 0 bases, with 14 bases left between them. The CDR3 loop spans 16 amino acids. In germline, CDR1 is SGHDN, CDR2 FVKESK.

The chain carries TRBV7-2 and TRBJ1-6; no clear D. Germline CDR1 is SGHTA and CDR2 is FQGNSA. The CDR3 is made up of 14 amino acids. The V gene lost 2 bases and the J gene lost 9 bases, with 11 bases spanning the gap. In DNA form, the CDR3 reads TGTGCCAGCAGCTTAAGTGGGTCATCTTCACCCCTCCACTTT. Its translation: CASSLSGSSSPLHF.

V gene TRBV7-3 combines with J gene TRBJ2-2; D may be TRBD1 (6 bases). Trimming removed 1 base from V and 4 bases from J, with 13 bases in between. CDR3 length equals 16 residues. The germline CDR1 and CDR2 sequences are SGHTA and FQGTGA. CDR3 nucleotides: TGTGCCAGCAGCTTAATGCCAGGGGCTGGCACCGGGGAGCTGTTTTTT. Protein product: CASSLMPGAGTGELFF.

The chain carries TRBV6-5 and TRBJ2-5; 7 nucleotides match TRBD1. CDR3 size: 13 residues. V shed 6 bases, J shed 3 bases, and the junction held 4 bases outside the gene matches. Germline assignment: CDR1 MNHEY and CDR2 SVGAGI. The DNA of the CDR3 is TGTGCCAGCAGGGGAGACAGGGAAGAGACCCAGTACTTC. It specifies CASRGDREETQYF.

The chain couples TRBV28 to TRBJ1-3; maybe TRBD1 (6 bases). CDR1 and CDR2 (germline): MDHEN, SYDVKM. This CDR3 is built from 16 residues. Trimming pared 3 bases from V and 0 bases from J, leaving 12 bases between. The CDR3 sequence: CASSLRGLSSGNTIYF. The CDR3 DNA follows: TGTGCCAGCAGTTTGAGGGGGTTAAGCTCTGGAAACACCATATATTTT.

The chain recombines TRBV5-1 with TRBJ2-7, with D perhaps matching TRBD2 (5 bases). CDR3 size: 13 residues. Deletions cut 2 bases from V and 6 bases from J, with 12 bases between. From germline, CDR1 is SGHRS and CDR2 YFSETQ. CDR3 region: CASSFGGVGEQYV. The CDR3 bases are TGCGCCAGCAGCTTCGGAGGAGTAGGCGAGCAGTACGTC.

This chain uses TRBV7-3 with TRBJ2-3, with D possibly TRBD2 on 5 matching bases. This CDR3 region has 15 residues. V lost 5 bases to trimming and J lost 1 base, with 13 bases between them. In germline, CDR1 is SGHTA, CDR2 FQGTGA. CDR3 DNA: TGTGCCAGCAGCCCAAGCGGAGTTCGCACAGATACGCAGTATTTT. Translated, it gives CASSPSGVRTDTQYF. The complete variable domain, with remaining parts taken from reference TRBV7-3 and TRBJ2-3, reads GAGVSQTPSNKVTEKGKYVELRCDPISGHTALYWYRQSLGQGPEFLIYFQGTGAADDSGLPNDRFFAVRPEGSVSTLKIQRTERGDSAVYLCASSPSGVRTDTQYFGPGTRLTVL.

The chain uses TRBV7-2 and TRBJ2-1, with D unresolved. Germline V gene data show CDR1 as SGHTA and CDR2 as FQGNSA. Trimming took 7 bases from V and 1 from J, leaving 11 bases between them. This CDR3 spans 14 amino acids. CDR3 residues: CASTAIDSYNEQFF. CDR3 nucleotide sequence: TGTGCCAGCACCGCGATAGATTCCTACAATGAGCAGTTCTTC.

CDR3 region: CASTVGTGIYNEQFF. The CDR3 region has the DNA TGTGCCAGCACCGTAGGGACAGGGATTTACAATGAGCAGTTCTTC. The chain employs TRBV28 and TRBJ2-1, with 9 bases identical to TRBD1. This CDR3 spans 15 amino acids. V was pared by 7 bases and J by 4 bases, with 8 bases of the junction left unmatched. The germline V gene encodes CDR1 MDHEN and CDR2 SYDVKM.

The chain combines TRBV12-5 with TRBJ1-2, with a possible D match to TRBD1 (6 bases). With 6 bases removed from V and 5 bases from J, the gap between germline ends came to 16 bases. Germline CDR1 and CDR2: LGHNT and FRNRAP. The CDR3 totals 14 residues. CDR3: CASGPGGAIYGYTF. The CDR3 DNA reads as TGTGCTAGTGGCCCGGGGGGGGCGATTTATGGCTACACCTTC.

The V gene is TRBV4-1, the J gene TRBJ1-4, with 9 bases that match TRBD1. The junction had 11 bases not matched to a gene; V was cut back by 2 bases and J by 7 bases. CDR1 is MGHRA, CDR2 YSYEKL, per germline. The CDR3 has 17 residues. Written as DNA, the CDR3 is TGCGCCAGCAGCCAATATACGTTGGGACAGGGATTTGAAAAACTGTTTTTT. Protein product: CASSQYTLGQGFEKLFF.

Concerning this clone: This specimen includes other DNA sequences encoding the same CDR3. This chain connects TRBV5-1 to TRBJ2-5; TRBD1 aligns across 9 bases. Trimming removed 3 bases from V and 1 base from J; junction bases left unmatched: 1. This CDR3 is built from 14 residues. Germline CDR1 and CDR2: SGHRS and YFSETQ. This CDR3 is CASSSTGGQETQYF. CDR3 in DNA: TGCGCCAGCAGCTCGACAGGGGGCCAAGAGACCCAGTACTTC.

The J gene is TRBJ1-5, the V gene TRBV19; D unresolved. CDR1 LNHDA and CDR2 SQIVND come from the germline V gene (reference sequence). Trimming pared 0 bases from V and 4 bases from J, leaving 10 bases between. The CDR3 totals 15 residues. CDR3 sequence: CASSIDRAGNQPQHF. In nucleotides, the CDR3 is TGTGCCAGTAGTATAGATCGTGCCGGGAATCAGCCCCAGCATTTT.

The chain recombines TRBV6-6 with TRBJ1-6; TRBD1 is a possible D gene (5 bases). Germline assignment: CDR1 MNHNY and CDR2 SVGAGI (reference sequence). Trimming removed 6 bases from V and 9 bases from J, with 12 bases in between. CDR3 size: 13 residues. For the CDR3, the DNA is TGTGCCAGCAGATCGGGGGGTGGTTCACCCCTCCACTTT. Its protein is CASRSGGGSPLHF.

This chain uses TRBV6-1 with TRBJ2-1; possibly TRBD2 for D (7 bases). Germline CDR1 and CDR2: MNHNS and SASEGT. The germline V and J ends were trimmed by 2 bases and 9 bases, with 20 bases remaining between them. The CDR3 is 16 amino acids. For the CDR3, the DNA is TGTGCCAGCAGTGAAAGTAGGCGGGGGCCTTGGGCTGAGCAGTTCTTC. The encoded protein is CASSESRRGPWAEQFF.

The chain has TRBV18 and TRBJ2-7, with 9 nucleotides matching TRBD2. Germline CDR1 reads KGHSH; CDR2 reads LQKENI. The V and J ends lost 1 base and 3 bases, in that order; junction bases with no gene match: 1. The CDR3 consists of 14 residues. DNA for the CDR3: TGTGCCAGCTCACCACTAGCGGGGGTCTACGAGCAGTACGTC. The encoded protein is CASSPLAGVYEQYV.